This T cell receptor (beta chain) was identified in a study of OX40 agonist ivuxolimab in advanced cancers. Study as a whole: In this cohort, patients received ivuxolimab, an agonistic anti-OX40 (CD134) antibody.

The germline V gene encodes CDR1 SEHNR and CDR2 FQNEAQ (reference sequence). CDR3 length: 15 residues. V was clipped by 5 bases and J by 4 bases; unmatched bases: 9. In this sample, this clone turned up once. The antigen is undetermined. Blood sampling took place at baseline, cycle 4 day 1, and cycle 7 day 1. Findings and limits, study-wide: Expanded peripheral T-cell antigen specificity went undetermined. Blood T cells, both CD4+ and CD8+, expanded clonally by week 6 at 0.1 to 3.0 mg/kg.

The assay was immunoSEQ multiplex PCR, and TCRdb's table has in-frame clones only and misses some. The sample includes just under 75,000 clones, more than 80% of them seen just once. The sequence derives from an adult with an advanced solid tumor such as melanoma, head and neck, liver or kidney cancer. This specimen consisted of CD4+ or CD8+ T cells sorted from blood, obtained in a trial of the OX40 agonist ivuxolimab. The rearrangement uses TRBV7-9 and TRBJ2-3; TRBD1 aligns across 7 bases. The CDR3 protein is CASSLTEGGADTQYF. The CDR3 nucleotides are TGTGCCAGCAGCCTAACTGAAGGGGGCGCAGATACGCAGTATTTT.